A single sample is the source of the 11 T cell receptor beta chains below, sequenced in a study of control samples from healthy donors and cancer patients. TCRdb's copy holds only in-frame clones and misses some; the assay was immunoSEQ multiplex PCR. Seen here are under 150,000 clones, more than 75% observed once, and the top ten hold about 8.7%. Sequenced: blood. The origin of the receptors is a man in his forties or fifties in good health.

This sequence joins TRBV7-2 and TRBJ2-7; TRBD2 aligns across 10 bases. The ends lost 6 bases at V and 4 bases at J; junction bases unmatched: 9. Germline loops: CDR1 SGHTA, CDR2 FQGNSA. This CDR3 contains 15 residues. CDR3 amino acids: CASSISGGTLYEQYF. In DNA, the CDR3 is TGTGCCAGCAGTATTAGCGGGGGGACCCTATACGAGCAGTACTTC.

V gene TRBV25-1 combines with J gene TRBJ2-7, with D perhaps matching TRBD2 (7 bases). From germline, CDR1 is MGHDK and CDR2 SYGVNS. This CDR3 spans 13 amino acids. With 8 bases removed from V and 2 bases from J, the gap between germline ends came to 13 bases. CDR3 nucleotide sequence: TGTGCCAGCCGCCGGGGGGCTACCTACGAGCAGTACTTC. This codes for CASRRGATYEQYF.

The CDR3 loop is CASSIGLAGGRSSYNEQFF. The DNA for the CDR3 is TGTGCCAGTAGTATAGGGCTAGCGGGGGGTAGGAGCTCCTACAATGAGCAGTTCTTC. The chain employs TRBV19 and TRBJ2-1, with TRBD2 matching over 11 bases. Per germline, CDR1 LNHDA and CDR2 SQIVND (reference sequence). V was clipped by 1 base and J by 0 bases; unmatched bases: 8. The CDR3 is 19 residues long.

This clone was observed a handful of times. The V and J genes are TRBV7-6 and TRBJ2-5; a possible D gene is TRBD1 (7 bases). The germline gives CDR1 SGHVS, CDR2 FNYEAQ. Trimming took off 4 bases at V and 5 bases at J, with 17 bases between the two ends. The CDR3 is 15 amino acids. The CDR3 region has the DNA TGTGCCAGCAGCTCCCAATCAGGGGGGTATGAGACCCAGTACTTC. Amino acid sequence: CASSSQSGGYETQYF. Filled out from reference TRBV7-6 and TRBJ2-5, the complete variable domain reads GAGVSQSPRYKVTKRGQDVALRCDPISGHVSLYWYRQALGQGPEFLTYFNYEAQQDKSGLPNDRFSAERPEGSISTLTIQRTEQRDSAMYRCASSSQSGGYETQYFGPGTRLLVL.

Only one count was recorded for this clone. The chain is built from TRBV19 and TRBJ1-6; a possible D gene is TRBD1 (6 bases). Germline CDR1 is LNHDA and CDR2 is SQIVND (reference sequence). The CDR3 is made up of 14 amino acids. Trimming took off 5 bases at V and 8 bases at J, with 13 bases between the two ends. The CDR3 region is CASSSGTLHSPLHF. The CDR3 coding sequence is TGTGCCAGTAGTTCCGGGACACTTCATTCACCCCTCCACTTT.

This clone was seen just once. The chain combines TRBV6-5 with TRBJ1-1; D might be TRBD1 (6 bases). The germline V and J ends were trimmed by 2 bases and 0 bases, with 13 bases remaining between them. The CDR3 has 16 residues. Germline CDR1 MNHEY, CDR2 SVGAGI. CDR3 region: CASSYEGGHLNTEAFF. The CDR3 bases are TGTGCCAGCAGTTACGAGGGGGGACATCTGAACACTGAAGCTTTCTTT.

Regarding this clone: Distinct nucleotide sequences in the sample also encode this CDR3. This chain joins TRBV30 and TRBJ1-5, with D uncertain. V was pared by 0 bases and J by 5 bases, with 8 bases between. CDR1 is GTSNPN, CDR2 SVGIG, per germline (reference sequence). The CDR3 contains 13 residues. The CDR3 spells CAWSVHGDQPQHF. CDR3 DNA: TGTGCCTGGAGTGTACACGGGGATCAGCCCCAGCATTTT.

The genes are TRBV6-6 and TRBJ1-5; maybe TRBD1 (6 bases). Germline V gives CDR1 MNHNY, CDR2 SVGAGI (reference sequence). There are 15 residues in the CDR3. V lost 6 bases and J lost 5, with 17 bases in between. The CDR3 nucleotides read TGTGCCAGCAGCAAGGGCGGGGGGGCCGATCAGCCCCAGCATTTT. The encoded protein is CASSKGGGADQPQHF.

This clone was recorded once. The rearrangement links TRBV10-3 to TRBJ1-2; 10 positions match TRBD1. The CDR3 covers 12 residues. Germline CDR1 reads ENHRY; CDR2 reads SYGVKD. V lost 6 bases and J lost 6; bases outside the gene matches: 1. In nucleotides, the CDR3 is TGTGCCATCAGCGACAGGGGGCATGGCTACACCTTC. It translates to CAISDRGHGYTF.

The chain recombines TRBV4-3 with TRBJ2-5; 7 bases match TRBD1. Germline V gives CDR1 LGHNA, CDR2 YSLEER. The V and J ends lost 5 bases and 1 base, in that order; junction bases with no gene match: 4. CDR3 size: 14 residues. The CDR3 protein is CASSTGAAQETQYF. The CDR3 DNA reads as TGCGCCAGCAGCACAGGGGCAGCCCAAGAGACCCAGTACTTC.

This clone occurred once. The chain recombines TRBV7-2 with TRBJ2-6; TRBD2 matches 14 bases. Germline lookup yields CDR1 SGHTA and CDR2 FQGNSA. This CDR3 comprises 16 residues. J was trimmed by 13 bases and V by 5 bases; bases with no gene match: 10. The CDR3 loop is CASSPGLAGGISVLTF. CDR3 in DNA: TGTGCCAGCAGCCCCGGACTAGCGGGGGGAATAAGTGTCCTGACTTTC.